The clone carrying this T cell receptor (beta chain) was counted many times. No antigen is known for it. The data are from a study of CD8 T cells in ankylosing spondylitis. Study-wide results and limits: Certain motif variants had earlier been reported in reactive arthritis synovial fluid and blood. Disease-linked clones reportedly concentrated significantly in matched ankylosing spondylitis synovial fluid.

The V end was cut by 3 bases, the J end by 0 bases, with 9 bases between. The CDR3 contains 14 residues. Germline lookup yields CDR1 SGDLS and CDR2 YYNGEE. A quantitative 5'-RACE method, one with molecular barcodes, was used to make TCR beta libraries. TCRdb independently ran MiXCR on the 5' RACE reads; one entry per CDR3 protein. The table has 35,000 to 50,000 distinct CDR3 sequences, around 3% seen once; the top ten hold roughly 2.8%. This clonotype originated in a male donor with ankylosing spondylitis or in good health (not recorded which). V is TRBV9 and J is TRBJ1-2; D is uncertain. The sample was blood, either unsorted or a sorted T cell fraction (not recorded which). This chain's CDR3 is CASSAGLANYGYTF. In DNA form, the CDR3 reads TGTGCCAGCAGCGCCGGACTAGCTAACTATGGCTACACCTTC.